These T cell receptor beta chains were read from a single sample in a study of shared clonotypes between healthy human individuals. The repertoire was sequenced with immunoSEQ multiplex PCR; TCRdb's copy has only in-frame clones and lacks some. The profile shows about 2.3 million clones, roughly 93% of them singletons. The sequenced sample was naive CD4+ T cells from PBMCs. These receptors all come from a man between 18 and 29 years old in good health. Some clones in this sample may be carry-over from other donors' samples. Each CDR3 is given with its conserved first and last residue. Each record gives: V gene, CDR3 length, J gene, CDR3 protein.

TRBV6-5,14,TRBJ2-2,CASSYWRDTGELFF
TRBV7-2,15,TRBJ1-2,CASSPRHRGLYGYTF
TRBV28,15,TRBJ2-3,CASSPLGLTVDTQYF
TRBV7-8,15,TRBJ1-1,CASSLGRGRYTEAFF
TRBV7-8,15,TRBJ2-5,CASSEPTGGLETQYF
TRBV15,16,TRBJ2-6,CATSRGAVAGANVLTF
TRBV5-4,15,TRBJ2-5,CASSLSGSIVETQYF
TRBV7-9,17,TRBJ1-3,CASSLAQGSNSGNTIYF
TRBV19,15,TRBJ2-7,CASSTPDRGYYEQYF
TRBV28,12,TRBJ1-2,CASSSADRVETF
TRBV12-5,15,TRBJ2-1,CASAPFGPAGNEQFF
TRBV6-1,15,TRBJ2-2,CASSEIAGGTGELFF
TRBV18,15,TRBJ2-7,CASSPGRGNTYEQYF
TRBV7-9,15,TRBJ2-2,CASSLAVGAAGELFF
TRBV4-3,15,TRBJ2-1,CASSLGLDSYNEQFF
TRBV2,13,TRBJ2-2,CASSGLAAGELFF
TRBV2,13,TRBJ2-2,CASTREVTGELFF